These 7 T cell receptor beta chains came from one sample sequenced in a study of identical twins. TCRdb reanalysed the 5' RACE reads using MiXCR and keeps one entry per CDR3 protein. This table has about 190,000 distinct CDR3 sequences, around a sixth appearing once. The same data also contributed to another study, on T cells expressing NK-cell markers.

Material for sequencing was CD8+ T cells sorted from blood. The receptors originated from a woman younger than 30 in good health.

The chain uses TRBV27 and TRBJ2-7; D possibly corresponds to TRBD2 (5 bases). Per the germline V gene, CDR1 is MNHEY and CDR2 is SMNVEV (reference sequence). The CDR3 has 13 residues. V was clipped by 3 bases and J by 5 bases, with 11 bases between them. The CDR3 nucleotides read TGTGCCAGCAGTTTTCGGGGTGGAAACGAGCAGTACTTC. Its protein product is CASSFRGGNEQYF.

The chain recombines TRBV29-1 with TRBJ1-2; D might be TRBD1 (6 bases). CDR1 and CDR2 from the germline V gene are SQVTM and ANQGSEA. The V end was cut by 5 bases, the J end by 5 bases, with 9 bases between. CDR3 length: 11 residues. CDR3 coding DNA: TGCAGCGTTCGGACAGTTTATGGCTACACCTTC. Translating it yields CSVRTVYGYTF.

This clonotype has more than one count but fewer than ten. The chain uses TRBV11-1 and TRBJ2-2, with D possibly TRBD2 on 6 matching bases. Germline assignment: CDR1 SGHAT and CDR2 FQDESV (reference sequence). The CDR3 is made up of 18 amino acids. Trimming took off 5 bases at V and 4 bases at J, with 23 bases between the two ends. The CDR3 DNA follows: TGTGCCAGCAGCGCCCTTAGGGGACTTGGGCTCCCCACCGGGGAGCTGTTTTTT. This sequence encodes CASSALRGLGLPTGELFF.

This clonotype was seen more than once but under ten times. The CDR3 DNA reads TGTGCCAGCAGCGCCGCCTTGTCCGAAGAGACCCAGTACTTC. This gives the protein CASSAALSEETQYF. The chain joins TRBV9 to TRBJ2-5; D remains ambiguous. The CDR3 runs 14 residues. Trimming cost V 3 bases and J 3 bases, with 12 bases left between them. The germline V gene encodes CDR1 SGDLS and CDR2 YYNGEE.

The J gene is TRBJ2-1, the V gene TRBV2, with D unresolved. Germline CDR1 is SNHLY and CDR2 is FYNNEI. The CDR3 extends over 11 amino acids. With 2 bases removed from V and 10 bases from J, the gap between germline ends came to 6 bases. The CDR3 loop is CASSESYEQFF. DNA of the CDR3: TGTGCCAGCAGTGAATCCTACGAGCAGTTCTTC.

V is TRBV7-9 and J is TRBJ2-7; D unresolved. The length of the CDR3 is 13 residues. CDR1 and CDR2 (germline): SEHNR, FQNEAQ (reference sequence). The V end was cut by 3 bases, the J end by 6 bases, with 12 bases between. The CDR3 here is CASSFKGHGEQYF. CDR3 bases: TGTGCCAGCAGCTTCAAGGGTCATGGCGAGCAGTACTTC.

This clonotype was seen only a few times. This rearrangement joins TRBV29-1 to TRBJ2-7; 10 bases line up with TRBD2. Germline CDR1 SQVTM, CDR2 ANQGSEA. The CDR3 totals 14 residues. Trimming at V came to 3 bases and at J to 6 bases, leaving 8 bases not matched to a gene. The CDR3 is CSVELAGEFSEQYF. CDR3 sequence (DNA): TGCAGCGTTGAGCTAGCGGGAGAATTTTCCGAGCAGTACTTC.